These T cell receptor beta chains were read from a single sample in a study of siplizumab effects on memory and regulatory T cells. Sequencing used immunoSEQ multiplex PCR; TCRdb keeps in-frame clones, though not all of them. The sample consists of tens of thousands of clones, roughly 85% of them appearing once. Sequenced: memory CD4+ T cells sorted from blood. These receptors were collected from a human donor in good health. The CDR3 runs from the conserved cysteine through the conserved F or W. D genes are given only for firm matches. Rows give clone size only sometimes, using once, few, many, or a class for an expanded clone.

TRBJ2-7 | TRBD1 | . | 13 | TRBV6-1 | CASSELLDREQYF | TGTGCCAGCAGTGAGCTCCTGGACAGGGAGCAGTACTTC
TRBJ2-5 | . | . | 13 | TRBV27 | CASSLLGKETQYF | TGTGCCAGCAGTTTACTAGGAAAAGAGACCCAGTACTTC
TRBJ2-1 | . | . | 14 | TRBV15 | CATSRDLGVNEQFF | TGTGCCACCAGCAGAGATCTCGGGGTCAATGAGCAGTTCTTC
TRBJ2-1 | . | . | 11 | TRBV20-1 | CSARKGFEQFF | TGCAGTGCTAGAAAGGGATTTGAGCAGTTCTTC
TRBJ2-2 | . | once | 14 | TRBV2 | CASGGGPFTGELFF | TGTGCCAGCGGGGGAGGTCCGTTCACCGGGGAGCTGTTTTTT
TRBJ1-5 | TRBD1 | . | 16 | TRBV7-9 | CASSDSGTGLDQPQHF | TGTGCCAGCAGCGACTCCGGGACAGGGCTCGATCAGCCCCAGCATTTT
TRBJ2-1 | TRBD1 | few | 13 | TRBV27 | CASSRGGAGSQFF | TGTGCCAGCAGTAGAGGGGGCGCCGGGTCGCAGTTCTTC
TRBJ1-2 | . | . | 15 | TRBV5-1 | CASSLDGSANYGYTF | TGCGCCAGCAGCTTGGACGGATCAGCTAACTATGGCTACACCTTC
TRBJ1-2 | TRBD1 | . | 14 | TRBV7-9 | CASSLIGTVGGYTF | TGTGCCAGCAGCTTGATCGGGACAGTTGGAGGCTACACCTTC
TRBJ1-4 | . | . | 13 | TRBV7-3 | CASSSGPGEKLFF | TGTGCCAGCAGCTCGGGACCGGGTGAAAAACTGTTTTTT
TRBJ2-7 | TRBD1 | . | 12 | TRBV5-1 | CASSVDRGDKYF | TGCGCCAGCAGCGTAGACAGGGGTGACAAGTACTTC
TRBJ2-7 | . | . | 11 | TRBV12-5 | CASGLLYEQYF | TGTGCTAGTGGTTTATTGTACGAGCAGTACTTC
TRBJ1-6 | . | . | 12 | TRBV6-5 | CASRVKDSPLHF | TGTGCCAGCAGGGTGAAGGATTCACCCCTCCACTTT
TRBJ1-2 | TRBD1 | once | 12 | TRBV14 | CASSQYRGGYTF | TGTGCCAGCAGCCAATACAGGGGAGGCTACACCTTC
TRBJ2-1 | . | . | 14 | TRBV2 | CASSRESSYNEQFF | TGTGCCAGCTCGAGGGAGAGCTCCTACAATGAGCAGTTCTTC
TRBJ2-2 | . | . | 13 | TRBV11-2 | CATGETNTGELFF | TGTGCCACGGGGGAAACGAACACCGGGGAGCTGTTTTTT
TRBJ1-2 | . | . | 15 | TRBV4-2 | CASSQVSGTNYGYTF | TGTGCCAGCAGCCAAGTATCAGGGACTAACTATGGCTACACCTTC
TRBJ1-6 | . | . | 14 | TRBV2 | CASSEEGQNSPLHF | TGTGCCAGCAGTGAAGAGGGCCAGAATTCACCCCTCCACTTT
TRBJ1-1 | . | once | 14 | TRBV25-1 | CASSGGQFNTEAFF | TGTGCCAGCAGTGGTGGACAGTTTAACACTGAAGCTTTCTTT
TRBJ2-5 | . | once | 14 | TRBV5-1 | CASGLTAPTETQYF | TGCGCCAGCGGTTTAACCGCCCCGACCGAGACCCAGTACTTC
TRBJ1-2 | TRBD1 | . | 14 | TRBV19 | CASSGQGGSYGYTF | TGTGCCAGTAGTGGGCAGGGGGGTTCCTATGGCTACACCTTC
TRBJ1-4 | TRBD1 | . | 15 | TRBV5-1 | CASSSQGVSNEKLFF | TGCGCCAGCAGCTCCCAGGGGGTGTCTAATGAAAAACTGTTTTTT
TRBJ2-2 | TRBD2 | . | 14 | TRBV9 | CATAAGENTGELFF | TGTGCCACTGCGGCGGGAGAAAACACCGGGGAGCTGTTTTTT
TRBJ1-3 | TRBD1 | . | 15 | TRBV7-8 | CASSLGQGFQDTIYF | TGTGCCAGCAGCTTGGGACAGGGGTTTCAGGACACCATATATTTT